This is a list of T cell receptor beta chains from one sample in a study of blood T cell repertoires in COVID-19. Clones were sequenced by immunoSEQ multiplex PCR, and TCRdb holds only the in-frame ones, with some missing. The data show 250,000 to 350,000 clones, with 80% to 90% seen just once and about 1.2% held by the top ten. Sequenced input: peripheral blood. The receptors were sampled from a woman aged 50 to 65 with acute or convalescent COVID-19. Both conserved end residues are part of each CDR3. A D gene is named only where the DNA matches it firmly. Where a row states a size, it is once, few, many or the class of an expanded clone; other rows omit it.

d_call	v_call	j_call	clone_size	cdr3_nt	cdr3_aa
TRBD1	TRBV5-4	TRBJ1-2	.	TGTGCCAGCAGCGCGACAGGGGCAGACTATGGCTACACCTTC	CASSATGADYGYTF
.	TRBV19	TRBJ2-5	.	TGTGCCAGTTCCCAGGAATCTCAAGAGACCCAGTACTTC	CASSQESQETQYF
TRBD2	TRBV6-6	TRBJ2-3	.	TGTGCCAGCAGTACGACTAGCGGGGGCACAGATACGCAGTATTTT	CASSTTSGGTDTQYF
.	TRBV11-2	TRBJ1-2	.	TGTGCCAGCAGCTTAGCCTCGGGGACATTCTATGGCTACACCTTC	CASSLASGTFYGYTF
.	TRBV9	TRBJ1-6	.	TGTGCCAGCAGCGTAGCAGGGGCCTATAATTCACCCCTCCACTTT	CASSVAGAYNSPLHF
TRBD1	TRBV7-8	TRBJ1-2	.	TGTGCCAGCAGCTTAGGTACAGGGGGACGGGATGGCTACACCTTC	CASSLGTGGRDGYTF
TRBD1	TRBV12-3/TRBV12-4	TRBJ1-2	.	TGTGCCAGCAGTCCAACAGGGGACTATGGCTACACCTTC	CASSPTGDYGYTF
.	TRBV7-2	TRBJ1-5	.	TGTGCCAGCAGCCCCCCCGGGGGGGATTCGCAGCCCCAGCATTTT	CASSPPGGDSQPQHF
TRBD1	TRBV25-1	TRBJ2-1	once	TGTGCCAGCAGTGCGACAGGGGGGGGTGAGCAGTTCTTC	CASSATGGGEQFF
TRBD1	TRBV14	TRBJ1-1	.	TGTGCCAGCCAGGGGGCAGGGGGGAGAGGAAACACTGAAGCTTTCTTT	CASQGAGGRGNTEAFF
.	TRBV29-1	TRBJ2-5	once	TGCAGCGTTGAGAGGATCCTCTCTTGGACAATATATGATATGGAGACCCAGTACTTC	CSVERILSWTIYDMETQYF
TRBD2	TRBV2	TRBJ2-2	.	TGTGCCAGCAAGGCTAGCGGGGGCCCAGGGACCGGGGAGCTGTTTTTT	CASKASGGPGTGELFF
.	TRBV5-4	TRBJ2-1	.	TGTGCCAGCAGCTTGGCCCCCCCAGCGGCCTACAATGAGCAGTTCTTC	CASSLAPPAAYNEQFF
.	TRBV18	TRBJ2-1	.	TGTGCCAGCTCACTAACAGGGACCGCCCCATACAATGAGCAGTTCTTC	CASSLTGTAPYNEQFF
.	TRBV30	TRBJ1-2	.	TGTGCCTGGAGTTCTACAGGTGGACATGGCTACACCTTC	CAWSSTGGHGYTF
.	TRBV4-1	TRBJ1-2	few	TGCGCCAGCAGCCAGGGACCGGGACTGGTGAATGGCTACACCTTC	CASSQGPGLVNGYTF
.	TRBV2	TRBJ2-5	.	TGTGCCAGCAGTACATATTGGGGGGAAGAGACCCAGTACTTC	CASSTYWGEETQYF
TRBD1	TRBV27	TRBJ1-4	.	TGTGCCAGCAGGACGGGGACAGATAATGAAAAACTGTTTTTT	CASRTGTDNEKLFF
.	TRBV2	TRBJ1-1	few	TGTGCCAGCAGCTCCGGGTTCAACACTGAAGCTTTCTTT	CASSSGFNTEAFF
.	TRBV10-2	TRBJ2-3	.	TGCGCCAGCAGCCCGACGCGACCAGGGTACGATACGCAGTATTTT	CASSPTRPGYDTQYF
.	TRBV2	TRBJ2-3	.	TGTGCCAGCAGTGAGTACTCAGATACGCAGTATTTT	CASSEYSDTQYF
TRBD1	TRBV6-2/TRBV6-3	TRBJ2-5	once	TGTGCCAGCAGTACCGGGACAGGGGGCGCATTCCAAGAGACCCAGTACTTC	CASSTGTGGAFQETQYF